This T cell receptor beta chain comes out of a study of blood T cell repertoires in COVID-19. Study-wide context: The United States, Italy and Spain provided the acute and convalescent COVID-19 samples. T cells, B-cell-depleted T cells, or PBMCs provided the cDNA or gDNA that served as material.

How the authors handled the data: Reference gene primer amplification gave estimated nucleated cell counts. Some clones are missing from TCRdb's copy, which holds only in-frame ones; the method was immunoSEQ multiplex PCR. The V and J calls and clone size come from that table; D and trimming were worked out from the DNA. The sample holds about 150,000 clones; 65% to 85% are singletons and the top ten take approximately 8%. Germline V gene sequence: CDR1 MDHEN, CDR2 SYDVKM. V dropped 2 bases and J dropped 2 bases, with 13 bases sitting between them. This CDR3 has 15 amino acids. The source material was peripheral blood. V usage is TRBV28 and J usage is TRBJ2-7, with D maybe TRBD1 (5 bases). The TCR was taken from a man aged 45 to 65 with active or convalescent COVID-19. The CDR3 loop is CASSLDPDSPYEQYF. The CDR3 DNA sequence: TGTGCCAGCAGTTTAGATCCCGACAGCCCCTACGAGCAGTACTTC.